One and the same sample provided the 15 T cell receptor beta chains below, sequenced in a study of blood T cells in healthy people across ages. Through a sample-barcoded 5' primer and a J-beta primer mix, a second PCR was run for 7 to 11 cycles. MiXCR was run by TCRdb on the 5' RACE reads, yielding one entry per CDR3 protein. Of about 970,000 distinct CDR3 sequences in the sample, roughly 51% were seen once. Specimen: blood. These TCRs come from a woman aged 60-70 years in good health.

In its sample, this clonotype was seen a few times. CDR3 bases: TGTGCCAGCAGCTTAGGCGGGAGCCAACAAGAGCAGTTCTTC. Protein sequence: CASSLGGSQQEQFF. The genes are TRBV7-2 and TRBJ2-1; 7 bases align to TRBD2. The CDR3 extends over 14 amino acids. J lost 10 bases, V lost 1 base, and 7 bases had no gene match. Germline V gene lookup returns CDR1 SGHTA and CDR2 FQGNSA.

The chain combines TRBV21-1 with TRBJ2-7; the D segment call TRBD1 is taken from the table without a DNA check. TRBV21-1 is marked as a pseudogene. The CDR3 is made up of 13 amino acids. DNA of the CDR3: TGTGCCAGCAGCAACGGGGCCTCCTACGAGCAGTACTTC. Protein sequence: CASSNGASYEQYF.

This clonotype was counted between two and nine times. CDR3 sequence: CSALGSGDEQFF. The CDR3 coding sequence is TGCAGTGCTCTTGGGTCCGGGGATGAGCAGTTCTTC. V and J are TRBV20-1 and TRBJ2-1; tentatively, D is TRBD2 (5 bases). V was pared by 5 bases and J by 8 bases, with 13 bases between. In germline, CDR1 is DFQATT, CDR2 SNEGSKA (reference sequence). The CDR3 loop spans 12 amino acids.

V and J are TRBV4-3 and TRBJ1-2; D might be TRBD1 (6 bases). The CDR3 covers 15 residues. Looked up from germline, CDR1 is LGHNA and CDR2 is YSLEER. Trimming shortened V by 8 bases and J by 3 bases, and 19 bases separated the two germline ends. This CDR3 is CASGPAVGGHYGYTF. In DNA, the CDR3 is TGCGCCAGCGGCCCCGCTGTGGGGGGCCACTATGGCTACACCTTC.

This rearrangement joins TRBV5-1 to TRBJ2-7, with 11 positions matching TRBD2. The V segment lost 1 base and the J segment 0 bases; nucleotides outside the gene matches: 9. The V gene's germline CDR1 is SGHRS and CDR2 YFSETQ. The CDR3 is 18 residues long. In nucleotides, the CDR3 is TGCGCCAGCAGCTTGCCTCCCCTAACTAGCGGGAGCTCCTACGAGCAGTACTTC. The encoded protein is CASSLPPLTSGSSYEQYF.

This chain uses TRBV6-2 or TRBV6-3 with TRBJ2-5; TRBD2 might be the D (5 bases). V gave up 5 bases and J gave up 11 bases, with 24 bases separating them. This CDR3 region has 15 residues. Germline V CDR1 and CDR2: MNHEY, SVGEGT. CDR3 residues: CASSTLSAGGREQYF. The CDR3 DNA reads TGTGCCAGCAGTACCTTGAGCGCGGGTGGAAGAGAGCAGTACTTC.

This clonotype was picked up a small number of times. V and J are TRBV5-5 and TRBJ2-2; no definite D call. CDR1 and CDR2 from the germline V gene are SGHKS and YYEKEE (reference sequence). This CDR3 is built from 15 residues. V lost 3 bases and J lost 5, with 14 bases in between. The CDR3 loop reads CASSSGHLSTGELFF. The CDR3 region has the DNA TGTGCCAGCAGCTCTGGGCATCTAAGTACCGGGGAGCTGTTTTTT.

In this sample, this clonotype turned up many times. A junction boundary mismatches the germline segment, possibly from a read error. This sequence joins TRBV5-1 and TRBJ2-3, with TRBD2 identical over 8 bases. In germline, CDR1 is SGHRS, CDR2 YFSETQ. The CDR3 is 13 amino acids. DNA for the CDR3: TGTGCCAGCAGCGGGGGCGGCACAGATACGCAGTATTTT. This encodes CASSGGGTDTQYF.

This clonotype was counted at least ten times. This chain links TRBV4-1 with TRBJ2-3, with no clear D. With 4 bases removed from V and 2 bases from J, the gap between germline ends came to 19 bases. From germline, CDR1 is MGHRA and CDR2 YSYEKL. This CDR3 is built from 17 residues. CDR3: CASSPREQRSNTDTQYF. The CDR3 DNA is TGCGCCAGCAGCCCCAGAGAGCAACGTTCTAACACAGATACGCAGTATTTT.

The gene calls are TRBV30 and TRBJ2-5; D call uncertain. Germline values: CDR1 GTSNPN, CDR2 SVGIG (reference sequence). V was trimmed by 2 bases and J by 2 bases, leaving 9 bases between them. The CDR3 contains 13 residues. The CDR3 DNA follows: TGTGCCTGGAGTTCGCACTTTCAAGAGACCCAGTACTTC. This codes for CAWSSHFQETQYF.

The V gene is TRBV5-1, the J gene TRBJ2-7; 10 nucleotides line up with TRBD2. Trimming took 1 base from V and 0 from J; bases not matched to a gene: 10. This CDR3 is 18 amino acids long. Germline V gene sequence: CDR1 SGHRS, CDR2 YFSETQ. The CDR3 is CASSLSARTSGNSYEQYF. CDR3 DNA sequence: TGCGCCAGCAGCTTGAGCGCCAGGACTAGCGGTAACTCCTACGAGCAGTACTTC.

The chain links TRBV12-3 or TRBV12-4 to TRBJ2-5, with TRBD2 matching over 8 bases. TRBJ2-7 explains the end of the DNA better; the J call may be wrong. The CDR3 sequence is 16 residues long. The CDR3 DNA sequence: TGTGCCAGCAGTTTAGCGGGTACTAGCGGTTCTCACGAGCAGTACTTC. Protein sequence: CASSLAGTSGSHEQYF.

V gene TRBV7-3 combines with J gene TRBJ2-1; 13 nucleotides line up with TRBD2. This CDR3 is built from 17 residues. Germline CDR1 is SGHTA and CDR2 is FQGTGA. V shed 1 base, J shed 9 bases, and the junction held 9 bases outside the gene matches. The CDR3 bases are TGTGCCAGCAGCTTAAAGGCTCCGGGACTAGCGGGAACTGAGCAGTTCTTC. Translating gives CASSLKAPGLAGTEQFF.

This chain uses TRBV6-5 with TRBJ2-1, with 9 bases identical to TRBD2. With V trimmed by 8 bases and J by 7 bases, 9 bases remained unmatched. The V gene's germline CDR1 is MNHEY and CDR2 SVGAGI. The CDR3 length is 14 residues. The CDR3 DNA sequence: TGTGCCAGCCGGCGGGAGGGAAGTACTAATGAGCAGTTCTTC. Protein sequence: CASRREGSTNEQFF.

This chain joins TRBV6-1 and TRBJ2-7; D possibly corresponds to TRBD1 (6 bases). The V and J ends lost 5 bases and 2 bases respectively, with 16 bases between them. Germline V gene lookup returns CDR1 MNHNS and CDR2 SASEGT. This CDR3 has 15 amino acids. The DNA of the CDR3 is TGTGCCAGCAGTCGACAGGCGATCCCTACCTACGAGCAGTACTTC. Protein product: CASSRQAIPTYEQYF.